This TCR beta chain was recovered during a study of vaccination and CD4 T cells after COVID-19. Cultured CD4+ T-cell DNA underwent Oncomine TCR Beta short-read sequencing. Each CDR3 protein is one row after TCRdb ran MiXCR on the PCR reads. Of 7,000 or so distinct CDR3 sequences in the sample, 73% are singletons; the top ten hold over 15%. The CDR3 spans 14 residues. V lost 7 bases to trimming and J lost 4 bases, with 14 bases between them. Per germline, CDR1 MDHEN and CDR2 SYDVKM. This clonotype was counted a single time. No antigen is known for it. Treatment defined: 10-day PBMC culture with coronavirus spike peptide pools or control peptides (ViraFEST assay).

Sequencing was done on a sample of CD4+ T cells from blood, cultured in vitro. This sequence was found in a human donor who had recovered from COVID-19. The chain has TRBV28 and TRBJ1-5; D perhaps matches TRBD1 (5 bases). The CDR3 loop reads CASKGAIPNQPQHF. For the CDR3, the DNA is TGTGCCAGCAAAGGGGCGATCCCTAATCAGCCCCAGCATTTT.